This T cell receptor (beta chain) appears in the sequencing data of a study of Ad26.COV2.S vaccination and SARS-CoV-2 variants. Overall study: Into the muscle, Ad26.COV2.S was dosed once or twice, 56 days apart.

Trimming cost V 4 bases and J 3 bases; bases outside gene matches: 6. Germline loops: CDR1 SGHRS, CDR2 YFSETQ. CDR3 size: 15 residues. On this clone itself: Its specificity is not known.

The assay was immunoSEQ multiplex PCR, and TCRdb's table has in-frame clones only and misses some. This table has about 420,000 clones, approximately 90% appearing once. Treatment noted: some 20 received Ad26.COV2.S at low or high dose, single or two shots; several received placebo; per-sample allocation not given. Sample collection was performed on day 63 after the first vaccine or placebo injection. The vaccine antigen was prefusion-stabilized Wuhan SARS-CoV-2 spike. General observations from the study: Vaccine and placebo recipients had comparable breadth of non-spike TCRs.

This chain uses TRBV5-1 with TRBJ2-5; the match to TRBD1 covers 10 bases. This material consisted of peripheral blood, taken in a trial of Ad26.COV2.S vaccine versus placebo. The sequence derives from a person aged 18-60 years who received the Ad26.COV2.S COVID-19 vaccine or a placebo. Here the CDR3 DNA reads TGCGCCAGCAGCAGACGAGGACAGGGGGAAGAGACCCAGTACTTC. It translates to CASSRRGQGEETQYF.